The present T cell receptor (beta chain) was sequenced within a study of regulatory T cells in long-lasting Graves disease. Germline V gene sequence: CDR1 MNHEY, CDR2 SVGAGI. The V end lost 4 bases, the J end lost 7 bases, and 18 bases lay between the germline ends. This CDR3 region has 15 residues. CDR3-region Arm-PCR and iRepertoire HTBI primers produced the TCR beta libraries. TCRdb processed the multiplex PCR reads anew with MiXCR; each CDR3 protein has one entry. The sample lists roughly 610,000 distinct CDR3 sequences; around 17% were seen once. The time point is: newly diagnosed GD, antithyroid drugs for less than 3 months. The TCR library was made from RNA that had been extracted from PBMCs in TRIzol. This sample also appeared in a second study, on T cells in Graves' hyperthyroidism and ophthalmopathy. That source reports: HTBI primers drove first-round RT-PCR of the TCR CDR3.

This chain joins TRBV6-5 and TRBJ2-3; possibly TRBD2 for D (5 bases). The TCR was taken from a woman aged 25 to 39 with Graves disease. Sample: peripheral blood mononuclear cells (PBMCs), taken at new diagnosis, from a patient treated with antithyroid drugs. This chain's CDR3 is CASSSPGFATNTQYF. The DNA of the CDR3 is TGTGCCAGCAGTTCTCCGGGGTTTGCTACCAATACGCAGTATTTT.